The 25 T cell receptor beta chains below all came from one sample that was sequenced in a study of blood T cell repertoires in COVID-19 (TCRdb year 2020). Library preparation employed the immunoSEQ multiplex PCR assay. TCRdb took this table from immuneACCESS and kept in-frame rearrangements with V and J called. Such tables lack part of the clones; where checked against another copy, unresolved V genes explain under half of the gap, and the rest is unexplained. The sample records nearly 110,000 clones, approximately 90% of which are singletons. The ten most abundant clones make up roughly 1.3% of the sample. The sample was peripheral blood. Every receptor here comes from a woman aged 30 to 39 with acute or convalescent COVID-19.

The chain uses TRBV24-1 and TRBJ1-1; a possible D gene is TRBD1 (5 bases). From germline, CDR1 is KGHDR and CDR2 SFDVKD. The CDR3 covers 13 residues. V lost 7 bases, J lost 0 bases, and 8 bases lay in between. The chain's CDR3 is CATRATVNTEAFF. Here the CDR3 DNA reads TGTGCCACCAGAGCGACAGTGAACACTGAAGCTTTCTTT.

The table lists this clone with a count of one. This chain connects TRBV27 to TRBJ1-6, with D perhaps TRBD1 (5 bases). Germline CDR1 is MNHEY and CDR2 is SMNVEV (reference sequence). This CDR3 contains 13 residues. The ends were cut back, 7 bases at V and 7 bases at J, with 11 bases in the middle. CDR3 sequence (DNA): TGTGCCAGCAAAATTACAGGCAATTCACCCCTCCACTTT. Its translation is CASKITGNSPLHF.

The CDR3 protein is CASGYRGRVTGELFF. CDR3 bases: TGTGCCAGCGGCTACAGGGGGCGCGTCACCGGGGAGCTGTTTTTT. The chain couples TRBV27 to TRBJ2-2, with TRBD1 matching over 9 bases. Germline trimming cut 8 bases from V and 4 bases from J; bases unmatched to any gene: 8. The CDR3 is made up of 15 amino acids. The germline CDR1 and CDR2 sequences are MNHEY and SMNVEV (reference sequence).

The chain has TRBV19 and TRBJ1-2; TRBD1 matches at 7 bases. Germline values: CDR1 LNHDA, CDR2 SQIVND (reference sequence). The ends lost 7 bases at V and 2 bases at J; junction bases unmatched: 10. The CDR3 loop spans 15 amino acids. The CDR3 protein is CASTPTVDRNYGYTF. The CDR3 nucleotides read TGTGCCAGTACCCCTACCGTGGACAGGAACTATGGCTACACCTTC. Variable domain in full (rest from reference TRBV19 and TRBJ1-2): DGGITQSPKYLFRKEGQNVTLSCEQNLNHDAMYWYRQDPGQGLRLIYYSQIVNDFQKGDIAEGYSVSREKKESFPLTVTSAQKNPTAFYLCASTPTVDRNYGYTFGSGTRLTVV.

The rearrangement links TRBV10-2 to TRBJ2-5; perhaps TRBD2 as D (6 bases). Germline V gene sequence: CDR1 WSHSY, CDR2 SAAADI. This CDR3 comprises 11 residues. The V end was cut by 8 bases, the J end by 3 bases, with 7 bases between. The CDR3 DNA follows: TGCGCCAGCGCGGGGAAAGAGACCCAGTACTTC. Protein: CASAGKETQYF.

The chain links TRBV23-1 to TRBJ1-1, with 7 bases that match TRBD1. TRBV23-1 is labeled an ORF, and its function is uncertain. The CDR3 covers 18 residues. Germline trimming cut 0 bases from V and 2 bases from J; bases unmatched to any gene: 12. CDR3 protein: CASSQSEGRGSCNTEAFF. CDR3 coding DNA: TGCGCCAGCAGTCAATCGGAGGGCAGGGGGAGCTGCAACACTGAAGCTTTCTTT.

J is TRBJ1-2 and V is TRBV4-3; tentatively, D is TRBD1 (6 bases). CDR1 is LGHNA and CDR2 is YSLEER in the germline V gene. Between the trimmed V and J ends, which lost 4 bases and 3 bases, there was a span of 18 bases. The CDR3 contains 16 residues. The CDR3 loop is CASSPGRGALDYGYTF. In DNA form, the CDR3 reads TGCGCCAGCAGCCCTGGTCGGGGGGCTTTAGACTATGGCTACACCTTC.

The gene calls are TRBV4-2 and TRBJ2-4; 7 positions agree with TRBD2. CDR3 length: 18 amino acids. The germline gives CDR1 LGHNA, CDR2 YNFKEQ. V was pared by 5 bases and J by 8 bases, with 21 bases of the junction left unmatched. Here the CDR3 reads CASSGGRGLAGPRDIQYF. The CDR3 bases are TGTGCCAGCAGCGGTGGGAGGGGTCTAGCCGGGCCAAGGGACATTCAGTACTTC.

For this clone: Sequence at one end of the junction differs from germline and may be a read error. The CDR3 DNA sequence: TGCGCCAGCAGCGTATTAGCGGGAGGGCCGAAGACCGGGGAGCTGTTTTTT. Protein: CASSVLAGGPKTGELFF. The chain recombines TRBV5-1 with TRBJ2-2; TRBD2 agrees at 11 bases. The germline V gene encodes CDR1 SGHRS and CDR2 YFSETQ. The CDR3 runs 17 residues.

The chain links TRBV19 to TRBJ2-7; 9 nucleotides match TRBD1. Unmatched junction bases numbered 9, after V lost 3 bases and J lost 6 bases. From germline, CDR1 is LNHDA and CDR2 SQIVND (reference sequence). The CDR3 extends over 15 amino acids. CDR3 DNA: TGTGCCAGTAGTATGGAACAGGGGGCTTTGGGCGAGCAGTACTTC. Protein: CASSMEQGALGEQYF.

The chain carries TRBV3-1 (or the pseudogene TRBV3-2) and TRBJ2-7; D not resolved. The germline V gene has CDR1 LGHDT and CDR2 YNNKEL (reference sequence). The CDR3 is made up of 13 amino acids. Deletions cut 1 base from V and 4 bases from J, with 8 bases between. The chain's CDR3 is CASSQGFGYEQYF. The CDR3 DNA is TGTGCCAGCAGCCAAGGGTTCGGTTACGAGCAGTACTTC.

The count of this clone is one. The J gene is TRBJ1-6, the V gene TRBV5-4; D ambiguous. Germline V CDR1 and CDR2: SGHNT, YYREEE (reference sequence). V was cut by 2 bases and J by 0 bases, with 12 bases left in between. The CDR3 runs 17 residues. The CDR3 reads CASSFGSPSSYNSPLHF. In DNA, the CDR3 is TGTGCCAGCAGCTTCGGTAGCCCGAGCTCCTATAATTCACCCCTCCACTTT.

The genes are TRBV5-4 and TRBJ2-3; 10 bases map to TRBD2. CDR3 length equals 16 residues. The ends lost 4 bases at V and 5 bases at J; junction bases unmatched: 10. The germline V gene has CDR1 SGHNT and CDR2 YYREEE (reference sequence). The CDR3 reads CASSRTSGGAIDTQYF. CDR3 in DNA: TGTGCCAGCAGCCGGACCAGCGGGGGGGCCATAGATACGCAGTATTTT.

In its sample, this clone was seen a few times. The V and J genes are TRBV19 and TRBJ2-2; D gene ambiguous. There are 14 residues in the CDR3. Germline CDR1 is LNHDA and CDR2 is SQIVND (reference sequence). V was cut by 4 bases and J by 3 bases, with 9 bases left in between. CDR3 amino acids: CASSNPGYTGELFF. CDR3 nucleotide sequence: TGTGCCAGTAGTAATCCAGGCTACACCGGGGAGCTGTTTTTT.

The chain recombines TRBV30 with TRBJ2-3, with 12 bases identical to TRBD2. CDR3 length: 16 amino acids. The V and J ends lost 0 bases and 4 bases, in that order; junction bases with no gene match: 5. Germline CDR1 is GTSNPN and CDR2 is SVGIG (reference sequence). The CDR3 DNA is TGTGCCTGGAGTGTAATGTCTAGCGGGGGGGCAGATACGCAGTATTTT. It encodes CAWSVMSSGGADTQYF.

The rearrangement joins TRBV19 to TRBJ1-5; no clear D. Germline CDR1 reads LNHDA; CDR2 reads SQIVND (reference sequence). This CDR3 spans 13 amino acids. V was shortened by 3 bases and J by 10 bases, with 13 bases between the two germline ends. CDR3 sequence: CASSMPPRSPQHF. The CDR3 coding sequence is TGTGCCAGTAGTATGCCTCCTCGGTCACCCCAGCATTTT.

V and J are TRBV6-5 and TRBJ1-6; D is undetermined. The V gene's germline CDR1 is MNHEY and CDR2 SVGAGI. Trimming took off 6 bases at V and 6 bases at J, with 12 bases between the two ends. The CDR3 runs to 14 residues. The CDR3 is CASRLEAGNSPLHF. CDR3 in DNA: TGTGCCAGCAGGCTGGAGGCGGGTAATTCACCCCTCCACTTT.

The chain employs TRBV27 and TRBJ1-2; maybe TRBD1 (5 bases). Germline loops: CDR1 MNHEY, CDR2 SMNVEV (reference sequence). Trimming took 4 bases from V and 4 from J, leaving 16 bases between them. This CDR3 has 15 amino acids. CDR3 amino acids: CASSSAPGLGYGYTF. DNA for the CDR3: TGTGCCAGCAGTTCAGCACCAGGGTTAGGCTATGGCTACACCTTC.

V gene TRBV28 combines with J gene TRBJ2-1; the match to TRBD2 covers 11 bases. The CDR3 sequence is 16 residues long. Trimming removed 8 bases from V and 8 bases from J; junction bases left unmatched: 14. CDR1 and CDR2 (germline): MDHEN, SYDVKM. The CDR3 loop reads CASPPGRGLAGYEQFF. The CDR3 DNA follows: TGTGCCAGCCCCCCCGGTCGTGGACTAGCGGGCTATGAGCAGTTCTTC.

The gene calls are TRBV7-2 and TRBJ1-4; 7 bases match TRBD1. The CDR3 is made up of 15 amino acids. J gave up 10 bases and V 6 bases, and 14 bases lay outside the gene matches. Germline V gene sequence: CDR1 SGHTA, CDR2 FQGNSA. The CDR3 is CASSTALDRSVKLFF. The CDR3 DNA sequence: TGTGCCAGCAGTACCGCTTTGGACAGGTCCGTAAAACTGTTTTTT.

This clone was seen just once. The rearrangement joins TRBV28 to TRBJ1-3; D is ambiguous. Germline lookup yields CDR1 MDHEN and CDR2 SYDVKM. The CDR3 is 15 residues long. V lost 5 bases and J lost 0, with 11 bases in between. Here the CDR3 DNA reads TGTGCCAGCAGTCGACAAGGGAGCTCTGGAAACACCATATATTTT. Translation: CASSRQGSSGNTIYF.

The chain couples TRBV12-3 or TRBV12-4 to TRBJ1-1; maybe TRBD1 (5 bases). The CDR3 runs 13 residues. Trimming stripped 5 bases from V and 2 bases from J, with 9 bases between. Here the CDR3 DNA reads TGTGCCAGCAGTAGTCAGGGTAACACTGAAGCTTTCTTT. Translating it yields CASSSQGNTEAFF.

The chain combines TRBV9 with TRBJ2-1; D possibly corresponds to TRBD2 (6 bases). The CDR3 extends over 13 amino acids. Trimming stripped 4 bases from V and 8 bases from J, with 13 bases between. The germline CDR1 and CDR2 sequences are SGDLS and YYNGEE. DNA of the CDR3: TGTGCCAGCAGCTCGGGAGTAGCGGATGAGCAGTTCTTC. Translated: CASSSGVADEQFF.

The rearrangement links TRBV5-1 to TRBJ1-4, with unresolved D. Deletions cut 0 bases from V and 4 bases from J, with 13 bases between. CDR1 SGHRS and CDR2 YFSETQ come from the germline V gene. This CDR3 spans 16 amino acids. The CDR3, as DNA: TGCGCCAGCAGCTTGGACGAGGCAAGAATTAATGAAAAACTGTTTTTT. As protein: CASSLDEARINEKLFF.

The chain uses TRBV28 and TRBJ1-1; TRBD1 aligns across 8 bases. The CDR3 length is 14 residues. V gave up 6 bases and J gave up 1 base; unmatched junction bases: 4. The germline gives CDR1 MDHEN, CDR2 SYDVKM. CDR3 sequence (DNA): TGTGCCAGCAGGTGGACAGGGTCGAACACTGAAGCTTTCTTT. The encoded protein is CASRWTGSNTEAFF.